The 4 T cell receptor beta chains given below trace back to one sample, sequenced in a study of blood T cell repertoires in COVID-19. TCRdb's table, derived via immunoSEQ multiplex PCR, lists solely in-frame clones and lacks some. This sample has over 45,000 clones; around 90% occur once, and the top ten carry over 6.5%. The sample comprised peripheral blood. The source of these receptors is an older woman with active or convalescent COVID-19.

The rearrangement links TRBV11-3 to TRBJ2-5, with 7 bases lining up with TRBD2. Germline V gene sequence: CDR1 SGHNT, CDR2 YENEEA. The CDR3 length is 12 residues. V dropped 5 bases and J dropped 5; count of bases not matched to a gene: 2. The CDR3 sequence is CASSGGEETQYF. The CDR3 DNA reads as TGTGCCAGCAGCGGGGGGGAGGAGACCCAGTACTTC.

This chain uses TRBV5-1 with TRBJ2-3, with TRBD2 matching over 8 bases. This CDR3 spans 14 amino acids. Germline trimming cut 4 bases from V and 6 bases from J; bases unmatched to any gene: 7. CDR1 SGHRS and CDR2 YFSETQ come from the germline V gene. As DNA, the CDR3 is TGCGCCAGCAGCCCCCAGACTAGCGCGGATACGCAGTATTTT. Its translation is CASSPQTSADTQYF.

This clone was found a few times. V and J are TRBV28 and TRBJ1-1; no firm D call. V gave up 5 bases and J gave up 1 base, with 17 bases separating them. The length of the CDR3 is 16 residues. CDR1 and CDR2 from the germline V gene are MDHEN and SYDVKM. The CDR3, as DNA: TGTGCCAGCAGTATCTCCACAGCTGGTCCGAACACTGAAGCTTTCTTT. Residues: CASSISTAGPNTEAFF.

The J gene is TRBJ1-5, the V gene TRBV28, with a weak D call TRBD1 (6 bases). The CDR3 contains 14 residues. The V gene lost 5 bases and the J gene lost 0 bases, with 8 bases spanning the gap. CDR1 is MDHEN and CDR2 is SYDVKM in the germline V gene. CDR3 in DNA: TGTGCCAGCAGTCAGGGGAATAGCAATCAGCCCCAGCATTTT. Residues: CASSQGNSNQPQHF. The variable domain in full, with the rest retrieved from reference TRBV28 and TRBJ1-5, is DVKVTQSSRYLVKRTGEKVFLECVQDMDHENMFWYRQDPGLGLRLIYFSYDVKMKEKGDIPEGYSVSREKKERFSLILESASTNQTSMYLCASSQGNSNQPQHFGDGTRLSIL.